The 8 T cell receptor beta chains presented below share a single source sample, sequenced in a study of Ad26.COV2.S vaccination and SARS-CoV-2 variants. The treatment was: around 19 received Ad26.COV2.S at low or high dose, single or two shots; five or six received placebo; per-sample allocation not given. Samples were taken on day 63 after the first vaccine or placebo injection. Some clones are missing from TCRdb's copy, which holds only in-frame ones; the method was immunoSEQ multiplex PCR. The table has about 350,000 clones, 75% to 90% seen once. The sequencing here drew on peripheral blood, taken in a trial of Ad26.COV2.S vaccine versus placebo. All receptors come from a person aged 18-65 years who received the Ad26.COV2.S COVID-19 vaccine or a placebo.

The gene calls are TRBV2 and TRBJ1-1; D gene ambiguous. Trimming removed 3 bases from V and 4 bases from J, with 12 bases in between. Germline V gene lookup returns CDR1 SNHLY and CDR2 FYNNEI. This CDR3 is 14 amino acids long. CDR3 in amino acids: CASSESQVATEAFF. The CDR3 nucleotides are TGTGCCAGCAGTGAGAGTCAGGTCGCCACTGAAGCTTTCTTT.

This clone was seen a few times. The chain recombines TRBV7-9 with TRBJ1-2; D might be TRBD1 (6 bases). Germline CDR1 and CDR2: SEHNR and FQNEAQ (reference sequence). This CDR3 region has 15 residues. The ends were cut back, 4 bases at V and 3 bases at J, with 15 bases in the middle. The CDR3 is CASSSWTVADYGYTF. CDR3 bases: TGTGCCAGCAGCTCCTGGACAGTGGCTGACTATGGCTACACCTTC.

This clone was seen repeatedly, ten times or more. The same CDR3 is also encoded by other DNA sequences in this sample. The J gene is TRBJ2-7, the V gene TRBV7-9; 11 positions match TRBD2. With 1 base clipped from V and 2 bases from J, the junction kept 1 base outside the gene matches. The CDR3 spans 15 residues. Germline-derived CDR1 and CDR2 are SEHNR and FQNEAQ (reference sequence). The CDR3 region has the DNA TGTGCCAGCAGCTTAGGACTAGCGGGGACCTACGAGCAGTACTTC. It is translated as CASSLGLAGTYEQYF. Using reference TRBV7-9 and TRBJ2-7 for the parts outside the CDR3, the full variable domain is DTGVSQNPRHKITKRGQNVTFRCDPISEHNRLYWYRQTLGQGPEFLTYFQNEAQLEKSRLLSDRFSAERPKGSFSTLEIQRTEQGDSAMYLCASSLGLAGTYEQYFGPGTRLTVT.

The chain carries TRBV30 and TRBJ1-5; D unclear. Germline V lookup: CDR1 GTSNPN, CDR2 SVGIG (reference sequence). V lost 5 bases and J 3 bases, leaving 11 bases between the germline ends. This CDR3 is 13 amino acids long. CDR3 nucleotides: TGTGCCTGGGCCGGCGGTTTCAATCAGCCCCAGCATTTT. As protein: CAWAGGFNQPQHF.

The CDR3 loop reads CASSKAVEQFF. The CDR3 DNA sequence: TGTGCCAGCAGCAAAGCGGTCGAGCAGTTCTTC. V is TRBV7-2 and J is TRBJ2-1; tentatively, D is TRBD2 (5 bases). Trimming removed 5 bases at V and 10 bases at J, with 9 bases between. This CDR3 contains 11 residues. Germline loops: CDR1 SGHTA, CDR2 FQGNSA.

This chain links TRBV6-2 or TRBV6-3 with TRBJ2-4; TRBD1 aligns across 7 bases. V lost 4 bases, J lost 0 bases, and 3 bases stayed unmatched. Germline CDR1 reads MNHEY; CDR2 reads SVGEGT. The CDR3 is 15 residues long. The chain's CDR3 is CASSSPGGAKNIQYF. The CDR3 DNA sequence: TGTGCCAGCAGTTCCCCAGGGGGAGCCAAAAACATTCAGTACTTC.

The V gene is TRBV18, the J gene TRBJ1-2, with unresolved D. There are 11 residues in the CDR3. Trimming pared 5 bases from V and 8 bases from J, leaving 9 bases between. Germline assignment: CDR1 KGHSH and CDR2 LQKENI. The CDR3 reads CASSEGTGYTF. Here the CDR3 DNA reads TGTGCCAGCTCAGAAGGCACAGGCTACACCTTC.

This clone appeared once. The chain combines TRBV24-1 with TRBJ2-1, with D hard to call. The CDR3 runs 14 residues. The V end was cut by 4 bases, the J end by 0 bases, with 6 bases between. Germline V gene lookup returns CDR1 KGHDR and CDR2 SFDVKD. In nucleotides, the CDR3 is TGTGCCACCAGTGAAGGGCACTCCTACAATGAGCAGTTCTTC. This translates into CATSEGHSYNEQFF.